A single sample gave rise to the 30 T cell receptor beta chains below, sequenced in a study of OX40 agonist ivuxolimab in advanced cancers. TCRdb's copy holds only in-frame clones and misses some; the assay was immunoSEQ multiplex PCR. The table has 35,000 to 55,000 clones, approximately 90% seen once. This specimen was CD4+ or CD8+ T cells sorted from blood, taken in a trial of the OX40 agonist ivuxolimab. The origin of the receptors is an adult with an advanced solid tumor such as melanoma, head and neck, liver or kidney cancer.

The chain uses TRBV14 and TRBJ2-5; no clear D gene. Judging by the DNA end, TRBJ2-7 fits better; the J call may be wrong. Germline V CDR1 and CDR2: SGHDN, FVKESK. The CDR3 is 15 amino acids. The CDR3 coding sequence is TGTGCCAGCAGCCAAGGACTCCCGGGCGCTTCCGAGCAGTACTTC. Amino acids: CASSQGLPGASEQYF.

This clone was counted between two and nine times. The chain employs TRBV5-3 and TRBJ1-2, with D possibly TRBD1 on 5 matching bases. Being an ORF, TRBV5-3 has a function that is uncertain. The CDR3 consists of 14 residues. V was clipped by 2 bases and J by 4 bases, with 12 bases between them. CDR3 coding DNA: TGTGCCAGAAGCTTCTCGACAGACATCTATGGCTACACCTTC. This codes for CARSFSTDIYGYTF.

The chain joins TRBV4-1 to TRBJ1-2; D call uncertain. V lost 0 bases and J lost 2, with 10 bases in between. Per germline, CDR1 MGHRA and CDR2 YSYEKL. This CDR3 is built from 15 residues. The CDR3 sequence is CASSQEEGRNYGYTF. The CDR3 DNA follows: TGCGCCAGCAGCCAAGAAGAGGGCAGGAACTATGGCTACACCTTC.

J is TRBJ2-1 and V is TRBV5-1; 8 bases are shared with TRBD2. Trimming took 0 bases from V and 7 from J; bases not matched to a gene: 9. The CDR3 contains 16 residues. CDR1 is SGHRS and CDR2 is YFSETQ in the germline V gene. The CDR3 nucleotides read TGCGCCAGCAGCTTGGCGGTCGGGAGGGCCCGGAATGAGCAGTTCTTC. It encodes CASSLAVGRARNEQFF.

This chain connects TRBV27 to TRBJ2-7, with 10 bases identical to TRBD1. This CDR3 spans 15 amino acids. Germline values: CDR1 MNHEY, CDR2 SMNVEV (reference sequence). V shed 6 bases and J 5 bases; nucleotides not matched to a gene: 10. Here the CDR3 DNA reads TGTGCCAGCAGGAGACCGGGACAGGGGTCCCACGAGCAGTACTTC. Amino acids: CASRRPGQGSHEQYF.

V gene TRBV27 combines with J gene TRBJ2-7, with TRBD2 identical over 7 bases. The length of the CDR3 is 17 residues. V gave up 3 bases and J gave up 0 bases; unmatched junction bases: 11. Germline values: CDR1 MNHEY, CDR2 SMNVEV (reference sequence). The CDR3 sequence is CASSLARASGSSYEQYF. The CDR3 coding sequence is TGTGCCAGCAGTTTGGCCCGAGCTAGCGGTAGCTCCTACGAGCAGTACTTC.

The chain has TRBV28 and TRBJ1-3; D not certain. The CDR3 covers 14 residues. CDR1 is MDHEN and CDR2 is SYDVKM in the germline V gene. Trimming shortened V by 0 bases and J by 0 bases, and 3 bases separated the two germline ends. This chain's CDR3 is CASSLWGSGNTIYF. The CDR3 DNA sequence: TGTGCCAGCAGTTTATGGGGCTCTGGAAACACCATATATTTT.

J is TRBJ2-3 and V is TRBV5-1, with D perhaps TRBD1 or TRBD2 (5 bases each). CDR3 length: 15 amino acids. V lost 6 bases and J lost 2, with 16 bases in between. Germline V gene data show CDR1 as SGHRS and CDR2 as YFSETQ. For the CDR3, the DNA is TGCGCCAGCAACCCGGATAAAGGGACCACAGATACGCAGTATTTT. It yields the protein CASNPDKGTTDTQYF. Combining the CDR3 with reference TRBV5-1 and TRBJ2-3 gives the whole variable domain KAGVTQTPRYLIKTRGQQVTLSCSPISGHRSVSWYQQTPGQGLQFLFEYFSETQRNKGNFPGRFSGRQFSNSRSEMNVSTLELGDSALYLCASNPDKGTTDTQYFGPGTRLTVL.

J is TRBJ2-4 and V is TRBV10-2; 9 bases are shared with TRBD1. The CDR3 totals 16 residues. The germline gives CDR1 WSHSY, CDR2 SAAADI. The ends lost 4 bases at V and 0 bases at J; junction bases unmatched: 4. The chain's CDR3 is CASSAGQGIAKNIQYF. CDR3 bases: TGCGCCAGCAGTGCGGGACAGGGAATAGCCAAAAACATTCAGTACTTC.

The chain uses TRBV20-1 and TRBJ2-7, with unresolved D. Per germline, CDR1 DFQATT and CDR2 SNEGSKA (reference sequence). This CDR3 is built from 11 residues. Deletions cut 2 bases from V and 3 bases from J, with 5 bases between. The CDR3 DNA reads as TGCAGTGCTAGACCGTTCTACGAGCAGTACTTC. Translating it yields CSARPFYEQYF.

The chain joins TRBV27 to TRBJ1-5, with D tentatively TRBD1 (6 bases). V lost 1 base and J 2 bases, leaving 12 bases between the germline ends. The length of the CDR3 is 16 residues. Germline V lookup: CDR1 MNHEY, CDR2 SMNVEV (reference sequence). CDR3: CASSLWGNRGNQPQHF. For the CDR3, the DNA is TGTGCCAGCAGTTTATGGGGGAACAGGGGCAATCAGCCCCAGCATTTT.

The J gene is TRBJ1-6, the V gene TRBV10-2; a possible D gene is TRBD1 (5 bases). The CDR3 consists of 11 residues. Trimming took off 4 bases at V and 11 bases at J, with 6 bases between the two ends. The V gene's germline CDR1 is WSHSY and CDR2 SAAADI. CDR3 in DNA: TGCGCCAGCAGTGTAGGGGCACCCCTCCACTTT. Translation: CASSVGAPLHF.

V is TRBV18 and J is TRBJ2-7, with D tentatively TRBD1 (6 bases). This CDR3 spans 14 amino acids. Germline V gene lookup returns CDR1 KGHSH and CDR2 LQKENI. V was trimmed by 6 bases and J by 0 bases, leaving 12 bases between them. The DNA of the CDR3 is TGTGCCAGCTCCCGGGACATACTCTCCTACGAGCAGTACTTC. It translates to CASSRDILSYEQYF. The full variable domain, rest sourced from reference TRBV18 and TRBJ2-7, is NAGVMQNPRHLVRRRGQEARLRCSPMKGHSHVYWYRQLPEEGLKFMVYLQKENIIDESGMPKERFSAEFPKEGPSILRIQQVVRGDSAAYFCASSRDILSYEQYFGPGTRLTVT.

The rearrangement joins TRBV10-2 to TRBJ2-1; D not resolved. Germline values: CDR1 WSHSY, CDR2 SAAADI. V lost 0 bases and J 0 bases, leaving 6 bases between the germline ends. The CDR3 loop spans 15 amino acids. The DNA for the CDR3 is TGCGCCAGCAGTGAGTCAAAGAGCTCCTACAATGAGCAGTTCTTC. This codes for CASSESKSSYNEQFF.

The V gene is TRBV6-1, the J gene TRBJ1-5, with D uncertain. The ends were cut back, 2 bases at V and 2 bases at J, with 10 bases in the middle. The germline V gene has CDR1 MNHNS and CDR2 SASEGT. This CDR3 contains 15 residues. CDR3 protein: CASSERGRGNQPQHF. For the CDR3, the DNA is TGTGCCAGCAGTGAACGGGGTCGGGGCAATCAGCCCCAGCATTTT.

The rearrangement joins TRBV25-1 to TRBJ1-6; no firm D call. The CDR3 is 15 amino acids. Germline lookup yields CDR1 MGHDK and CDR2 SYGVNS. The ends were cut back, 2 bases at V and 7 bases at J, with 12 bases in the middle. CDR3 sequence (DNA): TGTGCCAGCAGTGAACACAGTTCCTCCAATTCACCCCTCCACTTT. Its translation is CASSEHSSSNSPLHF.

This chain links TRBV5-1 with TRBJ2-5, with D possibly TRBD2 on 6 matching bases. Germline-derived CDR1 and CDR2 are SGHRS and YFSETQ. The CDR3 loop spans 13 amino acids. Trimming took 0 bases from V and 5 from J, leaving 8 bases between them. The CDR3: CASSLEGRETQYF. The CDR3 DNA follows: TGCGCCAGCAGCTTGGAGGGGAGGGAGACCCAGTACTTC.

This sequence joins TRBV6-1 and TRBJ2-7; 7 nucleotides line up with TRBD1. The CDR3 sequence is 16 residues long. Germline V gene data show CDR1 as MNHNS and CDR2 as SASEGT. V shed 2 bases, J shed 4 bases, and the junction held 11 bases outside the gene matches. The CDR3 loop reads CASSEYWTGLTYEQYF. The CDR3 bases are TGTGCCAGCAGTGAATACTGGACAGGTCTTACTTACGAGCAGTACTTC.

In nucleotides, the CDR3 is TGCGCCAGCAGCTTGGATACAGGGGGCTCCTACGAGCAGTACTTC. It encodes CASSLDTGGSYEQYF. The chain joins TRBV5-1 to TRBJ2-7; 8 nucleotides match TRBD1. The V gene end was trimmed by 0 bases and the J gene end by 0 bases; junction bases not matched to a gene: 2. This CDR3 comprises 15 residues. CDR1 is SGHRS and CDR2 is YFSETQ in the germline V gene.

The gene calls are TRBV18 and TRBJ2-5; D possibly corresponds to TRBD2 (6 bases). CDR1 is KGHSH and CDR2 is LQKENI in the germline V gene. V shed 2 bases and J shed 4 bases, with 8 bases lying between them. The CDR3 runs 13 residues. The chain's CDR3 is CASSPAGRETQYF. For the CDR3, the DNA is TGTGCCAGCTCACCAGCGGGAAGAGAGACCCAGTACTTC. Drawing the rest from reference TRBV18 and TRBJ2-5, the complete variable domain is NAGVMQNPRHLVRRRGQEARLRCSPMKGHSHVYWYRQLPEEGLKFMVYLQKENIIDESGMPKERFSAEFPKEGPSILRIQQVVRGDSAAYFCASSPAGRETQYFGPGTRLLVL.

This clone has just a few counts. V is TRBV5-4 and J is TRBJ1-1; perhaps TRBD1 as D (5 bases). Germline V gives CDR1 SGHNT, CDR2 YYREEE (reference sequence). Between the trimmed V and J ends, which lost 4 bases and 6 bases, there was a span of 16 bases. This CDR3 spans 14 amino acids. CDR3 region: CASSPTGGNPEAFF. The CDR3 nucleotides are TGTGCCAGCAGCCCAACGGGGGGAAACCCTGAAGCTTTCTTT.

The chain links TRBV9 to TRBJ2-2, with a possible D match to TRBD2 (5 bases). This CDR3 has 13 amino acids. Germline V gives CDR1 SGDLS, CDR2 YYNGEE. V dropped 6 bases and J dropped 1 base, with 7 bases sitting between them. The CDR3 DNA sequence: TGTGCCAGCACGAGGGAGAACACCGGGGAGCTGTTTTTT. Encoded protein: CASTRENTGELFF.

The chain recombines TRBV5-1 with TRBJ1-2; no firm D call. Between the trimmed V and J ends, which lost 4 bases and 0 bases, there was a span of 16 bases. This CDR3 is 16 amino acids long. Germline assignment: CDR1 SGHRS and CDR2 YFSETQ. The CDR3 nucleotides read TGCGCCAGCAGCAAGCTTGGGTCCTTGGCTAACTATGGCTACACCTTC. Translation: CASSKLGSLANYGYTF.

This rearrangement joins TRBV11-1 to TRBJ1-2, with D perhaps matching TRBD1 (6 bases). The CDR3 contains 15 residues. The germline V gene has CDR1 SGHAT and CDR2 FQDESV (reference sequence). Trimming shortened V by 5 bases and J by 4 bases, and 17 bases separated the two germline ends. The CDR3 DNA is TGTGCCAGCAGCCCTCCGGGACAAGGCACCTATGGCTACACCTTC. This gives the protein CASSPPGQGTYGYTF. Together with reference TRBV11-1 and TRBJ1-2, the CDR3 gives the full variable domain: EAEVAQSPRYKITEKSQAVAFWCDPISGHATLYWYRQILGQGPELLVQFQDESVVDDSQLPKDRFSAERLKGVDSTLKIQPAELGDSAMYLCASSPPGQGTYGYTFGSGTRLTVV.

The V and J genes are TRBV6-4 and TRBJ2-2, with D possibly TRBD2 on 6 matching bases. V lost 6 bases to trimming and J lost 7 bases, with 12 bases between them. The CDR3 totals 13 residues. Germline CDR1 reads MRHNA; CDR2 reads SNTAGT. The CDR3 DNA sequence: TGTGCCAGCAGAGTAAATAGCGGCGGGGAGCTGTTTTTT. It codes for CASRVNSGGELFF.

This clone was seen only a few times. V is TRBV7-9 and J is TRBJ1-5, with 7 bases matching TRBD1. CDR1 is SEHNR and CDR2 is FQNEAQ in the germline V gene (reference sequence). With 5 bases clipped from V and 4 bases from J, the junction kept 8 bases outside the gene matches. The CDR3 covers 15 residues. CDR3 loop: CASSRGTANNQPQHF. CDR3 DNA sequence: TGTGCCAGCAGCCGCGGGACAGCTAATAATCAGCCCCAGCATTTT.

V and J are TRBV7-9 and TRBJ2-1, with 14 bases lining up with TRBD2. Germline lookup yields CDR1 SEHNR and CDR2 FQNEAQ (reference sequence). This CDR3 is 16 amino acids long. V shed 5 bases and J 5 bases; nucleotides not matched to a gene: 5. In DNA form, the CDR3 reads TGTGCCAGCAGCAGGACTAGCGGGAGGCAGAACAATGAGCAGTTCTTC. Protein product: CASSRTSGRQNNEQFF.

Only one count was recorded for this clone. V is TRBV11-2 and J is TRBJ2-5; tentatively, D is TRBD1 (6 bases). The end of the DNA fits TRBJ2-7 better, so the J call may be wrong. The CDR3 loop spans 12 amino acids. Germline V CDR1 and CDR2: SGHAT, FQNNGV. The CDR3 bases are TGTGCCACCCAGGGGCAGGGCTACGAGCAGTACTTC. As protein: CATQGQGYEQYF.

The rearrangement links TRBV4-1 to TRBJ2-1; 8 positions match TRBD2. The V and J ends lost 0 bases and 2 bases, in that order; junction bases with no gene match: 9. In germline, CDR1 is MGHRA, CDR2 YSYEKL. This CDR3 comprises 18 residues. CDR3 amino acids: CASSQETGRAVPYNEQFF. The CDR3 bases are TGCGCCAGCAGCCAAGAAACCGGGAGGGCCGTCCCCTACAATGAGCAGTTCTTC.

The chain couples TRBV5-4 to TRBJ2-7, with a weak D call TRBD1 (5 bases). Deletions cut 1 base from V and 2 bases from J, with 10 bases between. Germline values: CDR1 SGHNT, CDR2 YYREEE (reference sequence). This CDR3 comprises 14 residues. The CDR3 DNA is TGTGCCAGCAGCTTGCGCAGGGATCCCTACGAGCAGTACTTC. The encoded protein is CASSLRRDPYEQYF.